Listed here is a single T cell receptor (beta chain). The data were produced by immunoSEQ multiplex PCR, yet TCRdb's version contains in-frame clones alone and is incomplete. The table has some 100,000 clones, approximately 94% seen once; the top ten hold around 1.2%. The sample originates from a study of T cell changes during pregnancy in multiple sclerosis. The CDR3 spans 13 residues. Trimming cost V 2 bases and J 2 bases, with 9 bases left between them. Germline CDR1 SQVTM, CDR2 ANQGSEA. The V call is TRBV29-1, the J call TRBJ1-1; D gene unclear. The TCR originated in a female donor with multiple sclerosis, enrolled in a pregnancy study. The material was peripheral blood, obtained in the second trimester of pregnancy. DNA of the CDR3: TGCAGCGTTGAATTGGCTGAAAACACTGAAGCTTTCTTT. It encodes CSVELAENTEAFF.